This entry concerns a single T cell receptor (beta chain). These data belong to a study of blood T cell repertoires in COVID-19. Study-level information: COVID-19 samples collected from the United States, Italy and Spain covered acute and convalescent phases. T cells, B-cell-depleted T cells, or PBMCs supplied cDNA or gDNA.

Per the study methods: Nucleated cell number was recorded as an estimate derived from reference gene primer amplification. Clones were sequenced by immunoSEQ multiplex PCR, and TCRdb holds only the in-frame ones, with some missing. Clonal size and the V and J genes are those of that table, whereas D and trimming came from the DNA. The table has 85,000 to 90,000 clones, 87% seen once. Per germline, CDR1 LNHDA and CDR2 SQIVND (reference sequence). Trimming took off 0 bases at V and 3 bases at J, with 11 bases between the two ends. This CDR3 comprises 15 residues. This receptor was taken from a human donor in a cohort sampled during active COVID-19. The genes are TRBV19 and TRBJ1-1, with D possibly being TRBD1 (5 bases). Sequencing used peripheral blood. The CDR3 DNA sequence: TGTGCCAGTAGTATAGATTCAGGGTGGGACACTGAAGCTTTCTTT. This gives the protein CASSIDSGWDTEAFF. Full variable domain (missing parts from reference TRBV19 and TRBJ1-1): DGGITQSPKYLFRKEGQNVTLSCEQNLNHDAMYWYRQDPGQGLRLIYYSQIVNDFQKGDIAEGYSVSREKKESFPLTVTSAQKNPTAFYLCASSIDSGWDTEAFFGQGTRLTVV.